This T cell receptor (beta chain) was captured in a study of blood T cell repertoires in COVID-19. Overall study context: The samples span acute and convalescent COVID-19 from the United States, Italy and Spain. In each case, the material was cDNA or gDNA derived from T cells, B-cell-depleted T cells, or PBMCs.

Source study methods: Amplified reference gene primers provided the basis for estimating nucleated cell counts. The assay was immunoSEQ multiplex PCR, and TCRdb's table has in-frame clones only and misses some. D and trimming were read from the DNA, whereas the V and J calls and clone size are those reported in that table. The sample holds fewer than 200,000 clones, around 85% seen once. Germline lookup yields CDR1 MNHNY and CDR2 SVGAGI (reference sequence). The CDR3 covers 13 residues. Trimming removed 2 bases at V and 8 bases at J, with 12 bases between. The material sequenced was peripheral blood. The sequence derives from a man aged 55 to 70 who had recovered from COVID-19. The V call is TRBV6-6, the J call TRBJ1-1; no reliable D call. As DNA, the CDR3 is TGTGCCAGCAGTTACAGGGAGAGTCAGGAAGCTTTCTTT. It codes for CASSYRESQEAFF.